What follows are 21 T cell receptor beta chains derived from one specimen sequenced in a study of CXCR3-negative and CXCR3-positive naive CD8 T cells. The study made its TRB cDNA libraries by 5' RACE, adding UMI labels. From its re-call of the 5' RACE reads, TCRdb lists each CDR3 protein once, without DNA. The sample data list some 130,000 distinct CDR3 sequences. What was sequenced was naive CXCR3- CD8+ T cells from blood. Subset indicated: CD45RO-CCR7+CD27+CD95- naive CD8+ T cells lacking CXCR3 (TNR3-). The receptors originated from a human donor in good health. Some clones in this sample may be carry-over from other donors' samples.

The chain carries TRBV2 and TRBJ2-2. The germline V gene encodes CDR1 SNHLY and CDR2 FYNNEI. This CDR3 region has 17 residues. The CDR3 loop reads CASSEALISDTGAELFF.

The chain links TRBV29-1 to TRBJ2-2. The CDR3 is 13 amino acids. Per germline, CDR1 SQVTM and CDR2 ANQGSEA. CDR3 sequence: CSGEQANTGELFF.

This rearrangement joins TRBV12-3 or TRBV12-4 to TRBJ2-1; the TCRdb D gene call, TRBD2, has no DNA to confirm it. CDR3 size: 13 residues. CDR3 in amino acids: CASSLPPGGGEFF.

The V call is TRBV7-8, the J call TRBJ2-1; TCRdb calls TRBD2, which cannot be checked without DNA. Germline V gene data show CDR1 as SGHVS and CDR2 as FQNEAQ. This CDR3 region has 16 residues. The CDR3 region is CASSLASLAGENEQFF.

The chain joins TRBV27 to TRBJ2-7; lacking DNA, the TRBD1 call made by TCRdb goes unchecked. Germline CDR1 and CDR2: MNHEY and SMNVEV (reference sequence). The CDR3 consists of 13 residues. The CDR3 is CASSWTGNYEQYF.

The V call is TRBV7-9, the J call TRBJ2-7; TCRdb's D gene call, TRBD1, goes unchecked for lack of DNA. Germline lookup yields CDR1 SEHNR and CDR2 FQNEAQ (reference sequence). CDR3 length: 15 amino acids. The CDR3 is CASSPWQGEEGEQYF.

The chain uses TRBV5-1 and TRBJ2-1. Germline values: CDR1 SGHRS, CDR2 YFSETQ. This CDR3 region has 12 residues. The CDR3: CASSLLNNEQFF.

The gene calls are TRBV28 and TRBJ2-7; TCRdb proposes TRBD2, but this gene call is untestable without DNA. CDR1 and CDR2 (germline): MDHEN, SYDVKM. This CDR3 spans 18 amino acids. The CDR3 loop is CASSLPPPGRFLTYEQYF.

The chain has TRBV12-3 or TRBV12-4 and TRBJ2-5. The CDR3 has 12 residues. This chain's CDR3 is CASSHQGETQYF.

The chain uses TRBV29-1 and TRBJ1-2; TCRdb selects TRBD1, and the lack of DNA leaves this call unchecked. CDR1 is SQVTM, CDR2 ANQGSEA, per germline. The CDR3 is 15 amino acids. The CDR3 region is CSVEVGLQPLYGYTF.

The genes are TRBV5-1 and TRBJ2-1; checking the TCRdb D call of TRBD1 is not possible without DNA. This CDR3 contains 16 residues. The germline V gene has CDR1 SGHRS and CDR2 YFSETQ. The CDR3 protein is CASSPLDRGPYNEQFF.

CDR3 residues: CASSQELDRRQHPGELFF. The chain is built from TRBV4-3 and TRBJ2-2; TCRdb gives TRBD1 as the D gene, but with no DNA this cannot be confirmed. The CDR3 covers 18 residues. The germline V gene encodes CDR1 LGHNA and CDR2 YSLEER.

The V gene is TRBV21-1, the J gene TRBJ2-1; the D call from TCRdb, TRBD1, cannot be confirmed without DNA. TRBV21-1 is labeled a pseudogene. The CDR3 spans 14 residues. CDR3 region: CASSIWTGFLEQFF.

The chain combines TRBV7-9 with TRBJ2-1; the D call from TCRdb, TRBD1, cannot be confirmed without DNA. The CDR3 is 13 residues long. The germline V gene encodes CDR1 SEHNR and CDR2 FQNEAQ (reference sequence). The CDR3 sequence is CASSLALAGVRFF.

The chain combines TRBV29-1 with TRBJ2-5; TCRdb names TRBD1, which stays unverified in the absence of DNA. CDR1 is SQVTM, CDR2 ANQGSEA, per germline. The CDR3 runs 14 residues. This CDR3 is CSVAFDREQETQYF.

V and J are TRBV25-1 and TRBJ2-1. Germline V gives CDR1 MGHDK, CDR2 SYGVNS. The CDR3 runs 17 residues. The CDR3 loop reads CASSEIEQGRSYNEQFF.

J is TRBJ2-1 and V is TRBV5-6. This CDR3 is built from 11 residues. The germline V gene has CDR1 SGHDT and CDR2 YYEEEE. CDR3 amino acids: CASLQSDEQFF.

The chain has TRBV10-3 and TRBJ2-3; the D gene TCRdb calls, TRBD1, cannot be checked with no DNA. The V gene's germline CDR1 is ENHRY and CDR2 SYGVKD. The CDR3 spans 14 residues. The CDR3 protein is CATKDRDIEDTQYF.

The genes are TRBV12-3 or TRBV12-4 and TRBJ1-5; the TRBD1 assignment by TCRdb is unverifiable without DNA. The CDR3 runs to 15 residues. The chain's CDR3 is CASSLARGSGQPQHF.

The V gene is TRBV20-1, the J gene TRBJ2-1; TCRdb picks TRBD1, but there is no DNA to check that call. This CDR3 is built from 15 residues. Germline values: CDR1 DFQATT, CDR2 SNEGSKA (reference sequence). CDR3 amino acids: CSAWAPRSTVGEQFF.

The rearrangement links TRBV29-1 to TRBJ2-1; checking the TCRdb D call of TRBD2 is not possible without DNA. The CDR3 length is 13 residues. Per germline, CDR1 SQVTM and CDR2 ANQGSEA. The CDR3 is CRVTQRAYNEQFF.